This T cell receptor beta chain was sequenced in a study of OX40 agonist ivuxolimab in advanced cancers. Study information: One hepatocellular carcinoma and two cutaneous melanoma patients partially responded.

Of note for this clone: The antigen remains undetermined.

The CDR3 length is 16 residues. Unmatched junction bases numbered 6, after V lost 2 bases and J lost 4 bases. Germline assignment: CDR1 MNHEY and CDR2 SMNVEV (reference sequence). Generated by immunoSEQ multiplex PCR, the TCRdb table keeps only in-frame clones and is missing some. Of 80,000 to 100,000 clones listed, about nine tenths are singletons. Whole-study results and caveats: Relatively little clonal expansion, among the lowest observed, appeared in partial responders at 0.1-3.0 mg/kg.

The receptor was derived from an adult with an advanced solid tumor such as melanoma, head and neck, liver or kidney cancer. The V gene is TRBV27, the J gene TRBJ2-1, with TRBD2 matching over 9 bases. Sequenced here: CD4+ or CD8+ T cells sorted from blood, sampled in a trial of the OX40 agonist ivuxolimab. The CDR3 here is CASSLRASGIYNEQFF. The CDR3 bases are TGTGCCAGCAGTTTAAGGGCTAGCGGGATTTACAATGAGCAGTTCTTC.